This T cell receptor beta chain came from a study of T cell changes during pregnancy in multiple sclerosis (dated by TCRdb to about 2019). Some background on the complete study: In women with multiple sclerosis, the researchers looked at how the T cell repertoire shifted as pregnancy progressed.

In its sample, this clone was seen once. No antigen is known for it. There are no base qualities to consult, and no much larger clone falls within one base. Looking up the germline V gene yields CDR1 LGHNA and CDR2 YNFKEQ. The germline V end is reduced by 5 bases and the J end by 6 bases; junction bases left unmatched: 10. The CDR3 goes from the cysteine to the phenylalanine over 16 residues. Only the CDR3 DNA stays, 48 bases, in frame from base 1. The library was obtained by the immunoSEQ multiplex PCR assay. TCRdb limited this immuneACCESS table to in-frame rearrangements with V and J called. A share of clones is missing; checked studies link under half to unresolved V genes, and the rest is unexplained. This sample gives some 87,000 clones in total; around 92% of them show up just once. Clones ranked in the top ten supply about 2.4% of the sample.

The V and J segments used are TRBV4-2 and TRBJ2-2, with 9 bases aligning to TRBD2. This receptor was identified in a female donor with multiple sclerosis, enrolled in a pregnancy study. The sample in question was peripheral blood, obtained in the first trimester of pregnancy. The bases are TGTGCCAGCAGCTTATTAGCGGGAGTCATTGCCGGGGAGCTGTTTTTT. This gives the protein CASSLLAGVIAGELFF.